This TCR beta chain is from a study of T cell repertoires in MIS-A myocarditis. CDR1 MRHNA and CDR2 SNTAGT come from the germline V gene. The germline V and J ends were trimmed by 9 bases and 7 bases, with 15 bases remaining between them. The CDR3 length is 12 residues. Generated by immunoSEQ multiplex PCR, the TCRdb table keeps only in-frame clones and is missing some. The sample comprises 14,000 to 15,000 clones, around 74% of which are singletons, and around 60% rests with the top ten. The sample was left ventricle heart tissue obtained at autopsy. The sequence was collected from a man aged 18 to 30 with fulminant myocarditis from multisystem inflammatory syndrome in adults (MIS-A) after COVID-19. This chain uses TRBV6-4 with TRBJ1-1; D remains ambiguous. In DNA form, the CDR3 reads TGTGCCAGGACAATACGTGTGCTTGAAGCTTTCTTT. Encoded protein: CARTIRVLEAFF.